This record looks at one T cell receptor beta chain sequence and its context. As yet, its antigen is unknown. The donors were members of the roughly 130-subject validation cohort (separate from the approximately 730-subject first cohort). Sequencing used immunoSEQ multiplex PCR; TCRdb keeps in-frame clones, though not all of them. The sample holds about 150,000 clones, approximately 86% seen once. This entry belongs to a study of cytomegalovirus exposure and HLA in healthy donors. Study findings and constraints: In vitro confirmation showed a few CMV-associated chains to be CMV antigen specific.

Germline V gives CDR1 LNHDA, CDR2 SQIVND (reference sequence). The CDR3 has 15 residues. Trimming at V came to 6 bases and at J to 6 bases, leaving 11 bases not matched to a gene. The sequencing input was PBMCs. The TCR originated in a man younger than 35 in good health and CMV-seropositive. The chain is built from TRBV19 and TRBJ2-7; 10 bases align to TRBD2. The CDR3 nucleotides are TGTGCCAGTAGGTTGGTCGCTAGCGGGGGATCCGAGCAGTACTTC. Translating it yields CASRLVASGGSEQYF.